The rows below give T cell receptor beta chains drawn from one sample of a study of shared clonotypes between healthy human individuals. Sequenced by immunoSEQ multiplex PCR; TCRdb stores in-frame clones only, minus some. The repertoire consists of fewer than 650,000 clones, with roughly 79% occurring once and the leading ten covering around 12%. The sample comprised PBMCs. The receptors derive from a woman aged 35 to 49 in good health. Some clones in this sample may be carry-over from other donors' samples. Both conserved end residues are part of each CDR3. Each record gives: clone size, J gene, V gene, D gene, CDR3 protein, CDR3 DNA. The D gene is left open where the match is weak. Only part of the rows carry a size: once, few, many, or a class if the clone is expanded.

abundance: NA; j_gene: TRBJ2-1; v_gene: TRBV7-3; d_gene: NA; CDR3aa: CASSPGTKYYNEQFF; CDR3nt: TGTGCCAGCAGCCCGGGGACAAAATACTACAATGAGCAGTTCTTC
abundance: NA; j_gene: TRBJ1-1; v_gene: TRBV18; d_gene: NA; CDR3aa: CASSPRTREGTEAFF; CDR3nt: TGTGCCAGCTCACCACGCACCAGGGAGGGCACTGAAGCTTTCTTT
abundance: few; j_gene: TRBJ2-1; v_gene: TRBV11-2; d_gene: NA; CDR3aa: CASSLVSGANEQFF; CDR3nt: TGTGCCAGCAGCTTAGTATCAGGGGCAAATGAGCAGTTCTTC
abundance: NA; j_gene: TRBJ2-1; v_gene: TRBV7-3; d_gene: NA; CDR3aa: CASSMGPPGNEQFF; CDR3nt: TGTGCCAGCAGCATGGGACCTCCTGGAAATGAGCAGTTCTTC
abundance: NA; j_gene: TRBJ2-1; v_gene: TRBV6-6; d_gene: NA; CDR3aa: CASSYRFSSYNEQFF; CDR3nt: TGTGCCAGCAGTTACCGGTTCAGCTCCTACAATGAGCAGTTCTTC
abundance: NA; j_gene: TRBJ2-7; v_gene: TRBV7-8; d_gene: NA; CDR3aa: CASSPGEIYEQYF; CDR3nt: TGTGCCAGCAGCCCCGGGGAAATTTACGAGCAGTACTTC
abundance: NA; j_gene: TRBJ2-5; v_gene: TRBV18; d_gene: TRBD1; CDR3aa: CASSQQGRPETQYF; CDR3nt: TGTGCCAGCTCACAACAGGGGCGTCCAGAGACCCAGTACTTC
abundance: once; j_gene: TRBJ1-2; v_gene: TRBV28; d_gene: NA; CDR3aa: CASSSQGLIGYTF; CDR3nt: TGTGCCAGCAGTTCCCAGGGGCTAATTGGCTACACCTTC
abundance: NA; j_gene: TRBJ1-5; v_gene: TRBV19; d_gene: NA; CDR3aa: CASSIVRDGNQPQHF; CDR3nt: TGTGCCAGTAGTATAGTCCGGGACGGCAATCAGCCCCAGCATTTT
abundance: NA; j_gene: TRBJ1-1; v_gene: TRBV5-1; d_gene: TRBD1; CDR3aa: CASSLQGDTEAFF; CDR3nt: TGCGCCAGCAGCTTGCAGGGGGACACTGAAGCTTTCTTT
abundance: NA; j_gene: TRBJ2-7; v_gene: TRBV15; d_gene: NA; CDR3aa: CATSRDGAFTYEQYF; CDR3nt: TGTGCCACCAGCAGAGATGGGGCGTTTACCTACGAGCAGTACTTC
abundance: few; j_gene: TRBJ1-1; v_gene: TRBV6-5; d_gene: NA; CDR3aa: CASSYSRVVNTEAFF; CDR3nt: TGTGCCAGCAGTTACTCCAGGGTGGTGAACACTGAAGCTTTCTTT
abundance: NA; j_gene: TRBJ2-7; v_gene: TRBV30; d_gene: NA; CDR3aa: CAGSRGSAVEQYF; CDR3nt: TGTGCCGGTAGTAGGGGGAGTGCCGTCGAGCAGTACTTC
abundance: NA; j_gene: TRBJ2-6; v_gene: TRBV19; d_gene: NA; CDR3aa: CASSSMASGANVLTF; CDR3nt: TGTGCCAGTAGTTCGATGGCCTCTGGGGCCAACGTCCTGACTTTC
abundance: NA; j_gene: TRBJ1-2; v_gene: TRBV28; d_gene: NA; CDR3aa: CASSSSQGLANGYTF; CDR3nt: TGTGCCAGCAGTTCCTCCCAGGGGCTAGCGAATGGCTACACCTTC
abundance: NA; j_gene: TRBJ1-2; v_gene: TRBV30; d_gene: NA; CDR3aa: CAWSLAGRGPYGYTF; CDR3nt: TGTGCCTGGAGTTTGGCAGGCCGAGGTCCATATGGCTACACCTTC
abundance: NA; j_gene: TRBJ2-5; v_gene: TRBV5-4; d_gene: NA; CDR3aa: CASSETQGTETQYF; CDR3nt: TGTGCCAGCAGCGAAACCCAGGGGACGGAGACCCAGTACTTC